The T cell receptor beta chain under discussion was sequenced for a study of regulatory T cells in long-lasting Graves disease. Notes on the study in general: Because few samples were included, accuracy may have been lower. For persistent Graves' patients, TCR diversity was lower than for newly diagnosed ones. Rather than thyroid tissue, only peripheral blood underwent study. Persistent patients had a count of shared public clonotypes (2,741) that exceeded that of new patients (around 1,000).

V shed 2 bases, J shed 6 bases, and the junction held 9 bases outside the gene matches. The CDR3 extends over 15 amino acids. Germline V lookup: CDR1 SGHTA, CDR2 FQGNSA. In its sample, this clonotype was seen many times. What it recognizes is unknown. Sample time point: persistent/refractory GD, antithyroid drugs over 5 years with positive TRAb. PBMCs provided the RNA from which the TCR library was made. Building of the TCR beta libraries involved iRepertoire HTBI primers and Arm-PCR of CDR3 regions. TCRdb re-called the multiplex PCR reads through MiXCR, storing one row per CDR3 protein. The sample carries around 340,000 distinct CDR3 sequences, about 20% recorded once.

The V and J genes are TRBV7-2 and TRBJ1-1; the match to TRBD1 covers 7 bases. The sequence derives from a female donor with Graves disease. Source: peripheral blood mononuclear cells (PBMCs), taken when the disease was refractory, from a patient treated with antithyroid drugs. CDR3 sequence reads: CASSLTQGSSSEAFF. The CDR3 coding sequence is TGTGCCAGCAGCTTAACACAGGGGTCTAGCTCTGAAGCTTTCTTT.